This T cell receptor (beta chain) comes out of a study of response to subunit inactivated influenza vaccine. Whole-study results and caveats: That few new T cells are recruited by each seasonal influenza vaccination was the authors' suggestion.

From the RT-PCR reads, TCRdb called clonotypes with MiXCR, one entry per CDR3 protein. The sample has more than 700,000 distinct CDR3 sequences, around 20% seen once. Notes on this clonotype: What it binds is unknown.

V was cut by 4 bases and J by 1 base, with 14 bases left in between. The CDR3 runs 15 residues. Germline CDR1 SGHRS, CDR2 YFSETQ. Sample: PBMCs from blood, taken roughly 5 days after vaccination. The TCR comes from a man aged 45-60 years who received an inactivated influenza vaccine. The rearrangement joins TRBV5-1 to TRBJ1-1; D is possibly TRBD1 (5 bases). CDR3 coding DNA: TGCGCCAGCAGCGGAACCGGGACGGCGAACACTGAAGCTTTCTTT. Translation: CASSGTGTANTEAFF.